A single sample gave rise to the 27 T cell receptor beta chains below, sequenced in a study of graft-versus-host responses after intestinal transplantation. Repertoires were generated with immunoSEQ multiplex PCR, while TCRdb's copy carries only in-frame clones and drops some. Of about 73,000 clones listed, around 90% are singletons. For these TCRs, the target antigens are not known. This specimen was unstimulated CD8+ T cells sorted from spleen or lymph node cells, taken before transplant. The receptors originated from a human donor who was the organ donor for an intestinal transplant.

The chain employs TRBV10-3 and TRBJ1-1; 9 bases fit TRBD1. CDR3 length: 14 amino acids. Per the germline V gene, CDR1 is ENHRY and CDR2 is SYGVKD. The trim removed 6 bases at V and 0 bases at J, leaving 2 bases unmatched. The CDR3 loop reads CAISGQGMNTEAFF. Here the CDR3 DNA reads TGTGCCATCAGCGGACAGGGGATGAACACTGAAGCTTTCTTT.

V and J are TRBV28 and TRBJ1-6, with 9 positions matching TRBD1. Trimming removed 5 bases from V and 7 bases from J; junction bases left unmatched: 6. The CDR3 length is 15 residues. CDR1 and CDR2 from the germline V gene are MDHEN and SYDVKM. The CDR3 here is CASSPRTGANSPLHF. In nucleotides, the CDR3 is TGTGCCAGCAGTCCCCGGACAGGGGCGAATTCACCCCTCCACTTT.

V gene TRBV2 combines with J gene TRBJ1-4; D gene ambiguous. Trimming shortened V by 4 bases and J by 2 bases, and 11 bases separated the two germline ends. The CDR3 sequence is 15 residues long. From germline, CDR1 is SNHLY and CDR2 FYNNEI. The CDR3 spells CASSGTGSTNEKLFF. The DNA of the CDR3 is TGTGCCAGCAGTGGCACGGGATCGACTAATGAAAAACTGTTTTTT.

The chain joins TRBV6-1 to TRBJ2-5, with 8 nucleotides matching TRBD1. CDR3 length: 15 amino acids. V dropped 1 base and J dropped 4; count of bases not matched to a gene: 5. Germline assignment: CDR1 MNHNS and CDR2 SASEGT. DNA of the CDR3: TGTGCCAGCAGTGAAGGGACAGGGCGTTCAGAGACCCAGTACTTC. It translates to CASSEGTGRSETQYF.

The chain employs TRBV19 and TRBJ2-5, with 8 bases fitting TRBD1. Germline CDR1 and CDR2: LNHDA and SQIVND (reference sequence). The CDR3 is made up of 14 amino acids. Trimming removed 10 bases from V and 1 base from J; junction bases left unmatched: 8. The CDR3 here is CATRQGLPQETQYF. For the CDR3, the DNA is TGTGCCACCAGACAGGGGCTCCCCCAAGAGACCCAGTACTTC.

The chain uses TRBV4-2 and TRBJ2-7; 12 bases match TRBD2. V was clipped by 0 bases and J by 4 bases; unmatched bases: 4. Per germline, CDR1 LGHNA and CDR2 YNFKEQ. The CDR3 totals 16 residues. Here the CDR3 reads CASSQELAGGSYEQYV. For the CDR3, the DNA is TGTGCCAGCAGCCAAGAACTAGCGGGGGGCTCTTACGAGCAGTACGTC.

CDR3 nucleotides: TGTGCCAGCAGCCCAGCCCAGGGACTAGGCGGGTCCTACAATGAGCAGTTCTTC. Its translation is CASSPAQGLGGSYNEQFF. V is TRBV7-2 and J is TRBJ2-1, with TRBD2 matching 8 bases. The CDR3 contains 18 residues. After removal of 5 bases from V and 1 base from J, the junction contained 13 bases not matched to a gene. Per germline, CDR1 SGHTA and CDR2 FQGNSA.

This sequence joins TRBV27 and TRBJ2-3; weak D call: TRBD2 (6 bases). V dropped 0 bases and J dropped 3 bases, with 13 bases sitting between them. Germline CDR1 MNHEY, CDR2 SMNVEV (reference sequence). CDR3 size: 16 residues. The CDR3 DNA follows: TGTGCCAGCAGTTTATCCGACTCACTAGCTACAGATACGCAGTATTTT. Its translation is CASSLSDSLATDTQYF.

Written as DNA, the CDR3 is TGTGCCAGCAGCACTCACAGGGTTTTATACTCCAATGAGCAGTTCTTC. As protein: CASSTHRVLYSNEQFF. The chain recombines TRBV11-2 with TRBJ2-1; TRBD1 is a possible D gene (6 bases). The CDR3 loop spans 16 amino acids. Between the trimmed V and J ends, which lost 5 bases and 6 bases, there was a span of 20 bases. Looked up from germline, CDR1 is SGHAT and CDR2 is FQNNGV.

The sample holds one count of this clone. The chain is built from TRBV4-1 and TRBJ1-2; 7 nucleotides line up with TRBD1. V gave up 0 bases and J gave up 4 bases; unmatched junction bases: 5. This CDR3 has 15 residues. The germline V gene has CDR1 MGHRA and CDR2 YSYEKL. Here the CDR3 reads CASSQDDRVAYGYTF. The DNA of the CDR3 is TGCGCCAGCAGCCAAGATGACAGGGTGGCCTATGGCTACACCTTC.

The CDR3 DNA reads TGTGCCAGCAGCCAAGATTGGGGGGATAATTCACCCCTCCACTTT. It yields the protein CASSQDWGDNSPLHF. This sequence joins TRBV14 and TRBJ1-6; possible D gene TRBD1, 5 bases. Deletions cut 0 bases from V and 5 bases from J, with 8 bases between. CDR3 length: 15 amino acids. Germline CDR1 and CDR2: SGHDN and FVKESK.

The chain uses TRBV2 and TRBJ2-2; no definite D call. There are 12 residues in the CDR3. Trimming shortened V by 4 bases and J by 6 bases, and 6 bases separated the two germline ends. Germline loops: CDR1 SNHLY, CDR2 FYNNEI. DNA of the CDR3: TGTGCCAGCAGTGCTGCGTCCGGGGAGCTGTTTTTT. It encodes CASSAASGELFF.

The genes are TRBV7-9 and TRBJ2-2, with 8 bases that match TRBD2. V lost 4 bases to trimming and J lost 2 bases; unmatched junction nucleotides: 9. The CDR3 length is 17 residues. Germline V gene lookup returns CDR1 SEHNR and CDR2 FQNEAQ (reference sequence). The CDR3 loop is CASSSFKSGGNTGELFF. CDR3 in DNA: TGTGCCAGCAGCTCTTTTAAAAGCGGGGGTAACACCGGGGAGCTGTTTTTT.

This rearrangement joins TRBV29-1 to TRBJ1-4, with D maybe TRBD1 (5 bases). Trimming took 6 bases from V and 5 from J, leaving 16 bases between them. Germline loops: CDR1 SQVTM, CDR2 ANQGSEA. This CDR3 region has 14 residues. CDR3 DNA sequence: TGCAGCGTCACGTTCGGCCGGACAAATGAAAAACTGTTTTTT. Amino acids: CSVTFGRTNEKLFF.

This chain connects TRBV14 to TRBJ1-1; no definite D call. The CDR3 loop spans 13 amino acids. Trimming took 5 bases from V and 1 from J, leaving 8 bases between them. Germline V gives CDR1 SGHDN, CDR2 FVKESK. The CDR3 sequence is CASSVARNTEAFF. CDR3 DNA sequence: TGTGCCAGCAGCGTAGCGAGGAACACTGAAGCTTTCTTT. Full variable domain (missing parts from reference TRBV14 and TRBJ1-1): EAGVTQFPSHSVIEKGQTVTLRCDPISGHDNLYWYRRVMGKEIKFLLHFVKESKQDESGMPNNRFLAERTGGTYSTLKVQPAELEDSGVYFCASSVARNTEAFFGQGTRLTVV.

The chain employs TRBV29-1 and TRBJ2-7; 8 positions agree with TRBD2. This CDR3 spans 14 amino acids. V lost 3 bases and J lost 2; bases outside the gene matches: 6. CDR1 and CDR2 (germline): SQVTM, ANQGSEA. CDR3 coding DNA: TGCAGCGTTGACGGGGGGGAAGGACCCTACGAGCAGTACGTC. Translating it yields CSVDGGEGPYEQYV.

The chain carries TRBV6-4 and TRBJ2-2; 9 bases fit TRBD2. Germline lookup yields CDR1 MRHNA and CDR2 SNTAGT. Trimming removed 4 bases from V and 4 bases from J; junction bases left unmatched: 1. The CDR3 runs to 14 residues. CDR3 sequence: CASSASGATGELFF. The CDR3 bases are TGTGCCAGCAGTGCTAGCGGGGCCACCGGGGAGCTGTTTTTT.

The V gene is TRBV6-1, the J gene TRBJ2-7; 10 nucleotides agree with TRBD2. Per the germline V gene, CDR1 is MNHNS and CDR2 is SASEGT. This CDR3 is built from 15 residues. The junction had 3 bases not matched to a gene; V was cut back by 1 base and J by 3 bases. Here the CDR3 reads CASSEGLAGIYEQYV. The CDR3 DNA follows: TGTGCCAGCAGTGAAGGACTAGCGGGTATCTACGAGCAGTACGTC.

The rearrangement links TRBV11-2 to TRBJ2-5; D is unresolved. V lost 0 bases and J 4 bases, leaving 9 bases between the germline ends. CDR1 is SGHAT and CDR2 is FQNNGV in the germline V gene. This CDR3 comprises 14 residues. The chain's CDR3 is CASSLEFSGETQYF. The CDR3 nucleotides are TGTGCCAGCAGCTTAGAGTTCTCAGGAGAGACCCAGTACTTC.

The rearrangement uses TRBV4-2 and TRBJ2-4; D may be TRBD2 (5 bases). V was clipped by 4 bases and J by 0 bases, with 13 bases between them. Germline V gene lookup returns CDR1 LGHNA and CDR2 YNFKEQ. The CDR3 runs 16 residues. CDR3 nucleotide sequence: TGTGCCAGCAGCCCAGAGTTTGAGGGAGCCAAAAACATTCAGTACTTC. Amino acids: CASSPEFEGAKNIQYF.

V is TRBV5-8 and J is TRBJ2-5, with D possibly TRBD2 on 6 matching bases. V gave up 4 bases and J gave up 2 bases, with 9 bases separating them. The CDR3 covers 13 residues. Germline V gene lookup returns CDR1 SGHTS and CDR2 YDEGEE. Written as DNA, the CDR3 is TGTGCCAGCAGCACGGGACTTCAAGAGACCCAGTACTTC. Encoded protein: CASSTGLQETQYF.

CDR3 in DNA: TGTGCCAGCAGCGTAGCTGAGTCCGAGCAGTTCTTC. Residues: CASSVAESEQFF. The chain recombines TRBV9 with TRBJ2-1; D is unclear. CDR1 SGDLS and CDR2 YYNGEE come from the germline V gene. The CDR3 extends over 12 amino acids. Trimming pared 0 bases from V and 10 bases from J, leaving 8 bases between.

The V and J genes are TRBV6-4 and TRBJ1-1; TRBD1 matches 12 bases. Trimming at V came to 6 bases and at J to 6 bases, leaving 8 bases not matched to a gene. From germline, CDR1 is MRHNA and CDR2 SNTAGT. The CDR3 sequence is 15 residues long. The CDR3 loop reads CASRDEGQGAAEAFF. The CDR3 bases are TGTGCCAGCAGGGATGAGGGACAGGGGGCCGCTGAAGCTTTCTTT.

V and J are TRBV27 and TRBJ2-3; D unclear. V was trimmed by 5 bases and J by 8 bases, leaving 14 bases between them. Germline lookup yields CDR1 MNHEY and CDR2 SMNVEV (reference sequence). This CDR3 region has 13 residues. The CDR3 bases are TGTGCCAGCAGTCTAAGTCCCTCAGGTACGCAGTATTTT. Translated, it gives CASSLSPSGTQYF.

The chain recombines TRBV28 with TRBJ2-1; no firm D call. V was trimmed by 6 bases and J by 7 bases, leaving 13 bases between them. Germline lookup yields CDR1 MDHEN and CDR2 SYDVKM. The CDR3 runs to 13 residues. The CDR3 protein is CASSPDTGNEQFF. The CDR3 DNA is TGTGCCAGCAGCCCTGACACTGGGAATGAGCAGTTCTTC.

The chain carries TRBV4-3 and TRBJ2-3; 8 nucleotides match TRBD2. The CDR3 has 17 amino acids. Per the germline V gene, CDR1 is LGHNA and CDR2 is YSLEER. Trimming removed 0 bases from V and 0 bases from J; junction bases left unmatched: 5. CDR3 nucleotide sequence: TGCGCCAGCAGCCAAGACTCGGCGGGGGGTAGCACAGATACGCAGTATTTT. Amino acid sequence: CASSQDSAGGSTDTQYF.

The chain carries TRBV5-4 and TRBJ1-2; tentatively, D is TRBD1 (5 bases). The CDR3 covers 13 residues. In germline, CDR1 is SGHNT, CDR2 YYREEE (reference sequence). The germline V and J ends were trimmed by 3 bases and 4 bases, with 10 bases remaining between them. The CDR3 here is CASSWGGAYGYTF. For the CDR3, the DNA is TGTGCCAGCAGCTGGGGGGGTGCCTATGGCTACACCTTC.